This entry lists 7 T cell receptor beta chains sequenced from one sample in a study of cytomegalovirus exposure and HLA in healthy donors. Assay: immunoSEQ multiplex PCR; the TCRdb copy retains only in-frame clones and omits some. The table lists about 200,000 clones, over 65% of them singletons. Input material: PBMCs. The receptors stem from a young woman in good health and CMV-seronegative.

V gene TRBV2 combines with J gene TRBJ2-2; tentative D call: TRBD1 (5 bases). Trimming pared 6 bases from V and 5 bases from J, leaving 16 bases between. This CDR3 contains 15 residues. Germline-derived CDR1 and CDR2 are SNHLY and FYNNEI. The CDR3 DNA sequence: TGTGCCAGCAGGGGGCAAGGGGCTGTGACCGGGGAGCTGTTTTTT. It translates to CASRGQGAVTGELFF.

This clone was seen only once. The chain combines TRBV4-1 with TRBJ2-3; D gene ambiguous. This CDR3 is built from 13 residues. Germline lookup yields CDR1 MGHRA and CDR2 YSYEKL. Trimming stripped 1 base from V and 5 bases from J, with 7 bases between. The CDR3 loop reads CASSQGWGDTQYF. CDR3 in DNA: TGCGCCAGCAGCCAAGGCTGGGGAGATACGCAGTATTTT.

This clone was seen a handful of times. V usage is TRBV6-6 and J usage is TRBJ2-3; D possibly matches TRBD1 or TRBD2 (5 bases each). CDR3 length: 16 residues. Germline V gives CDR1 MNHNY, CDR2 SVGAGI (reference sequence). The V end lost 7 bases, the J end lost 2 bases, and 19 bases lay between the germline ends. CDR3 residues: CASTPGLGDTTDTQYF. CDR3 coding DNA: TGTGCCAGCACCCCAGGTCTGGGGGATACCACAGATACGCAGTATTTT.

The chain combines TRBV2 with TRBJ2-1, with D possibly TRBD2 on 5 matching bases. CDR3 length: 14 amino acids. The V gene's germline CDR1 is SNHLY and CDR2 FYNNEI. V gave up 7 bases and J gave up 2 bases, with 12 bases separating them. In DNA, the CDR3 is TGTGCCAGCACTGCGAGACTACCCTACAATGAGCAGTTCTTC. Encoded protein: CASTARLPYNEQFF.

This chain connects TRBV18 to TRBJ1-2, with D unresolved. The ends were cut back, 4 bases at V and 6 bases at J, with 12 bases in the middle. The CDR3 is 13 residues long. CDR1 and CDR2 (germline): KGHSH, LQKENI. CDR3 sequence reads: CASSLQNSDGYTF. CDR3 DNA: TGTGCCAGCTCACTACAAAACAGCGATGGCTACACCTTC. The whole variable domain, remainder taken from reference TRBV18 and TRBJ1-2, is NAGVMQNPRHLVRRRGQEARLRCSPMKGHSHVYWYRQLPEEGLKFMVYLQKENIIDESGMPKERFSAEFPKEGPSILRIQQVVRGDSAAYFCASSLQNSDGYTFGSGTRLTVV.

The CDR3 nucleotides read TGTGCCAGCAGTCTACAGGGTCGGACTGAAGCTTTCTTT. This encodes CASSLQGRTEAFF. This chain links TRBV6-1 with TRBJ1-1; possible D gene TRBD1, 6 bases. Trimming shortened V by 5 bases and J by 5 bases, and 12 bases separated the two germline ends. Germline-derived CDR1 and CDR2 are MNHNS and SASEGT. This CDR3 spans 13 amino acids.

The chain couples TRBV5-6 to TRBJ1-1; D might be TRBD1 (6 bases). The germline V gene encodes CDR1 SGHDT and CDR2 YYEEEE. The CDR3 loop spans 15 amino acids. V was trimmed by 1 base and J by 3 bases, leaving 13 bases between them. The CDR3 here is CASSLMLQGYTEAFF. CDR3 bases: TGTGCCAGCAGCTTGATGCTACAGGGATACACTGAAGCTTTCTTT.